Sequencing of this T cell receptor beta chain was carried out in a study of OX40 agonist ivuxolimab in advanced cancers. This clone has a single count. CDR1 and CDR2 from the germline V gene are LNHDA and SQIVND (reference sequence). V dropped 1 base and J dropped 5 bases, with 8 bases sitting between them. The CDR3 is made up of 13 amino acids. TCRdb's table, derived via immunoSEQ multiplex PCR, lists solely in-frame clones and lacks some. The sample shows 7,500 to 8,500 clones, roughly 84% of them seen only once. Sequencing was performed on CD4+ or CD8+ T cells sorted from blood, taken in a trial of the OX40 agonist ivuxolimab. The sequence derives from an adult with an advanced solid tumor such as melanoma, head and neck, liver or kidney cancer. V and J are TRBV19 and TRBJ1-1; D not certain. The CDR3 coding sequence is TGTGCCAGTAGTATAGGGCAGCGGACTGAAGCTTTCTTT. It translates to CASSIGQRTEAFF.